This passage covers 22 T cell receptor beta chains from one sample sequenced in a study of molecular identifiers for immune sequencing clone quantification. TCRdb processed the PCR reads anew with MiXCR; each CDR3 protein has one entry. The sample records approximately 500,000 distinct CDR3 sequences, about 25% being singletons. The specimen was naive CD8+ T cells from blood, with Jurkat cell RNA spiked in. Sample subset: FACS-sorted CD8+CD4-CCR7+CD45RA+ naive T cells. These receptors were taken from a human donor in good health. Some libraries in this study had Jurkat cell RNA spiked in.

A remark on this clonotype: A much bigger clone sits one base away, suggesting this may be a read error. This chain links TRBV14 with TRBJ2-4; D may be TRBD2 (6 bases). The germline V gene has CDR1 SGHDN and CDR2 FVKESK. The CDR3 spans 12 residues. As DNA, the CDR3 is TGTGCCAGCAGCCAAGATGGGGGGTCGAGGGACTTC. Amino acids: CASSQDGGSRDF. Looking up the rest from reference TRBV14 and TRBJ2-4 gives the full variable domain: EAGVTQFPSHSVIEKGQTVTLRCDPISGHDNLYWYRRVMGKEIKFLLHFVKESKQDESGMPNNRFLAERTGGTYSTLKVQPAELEDSGVYFCASSQDGGSRDFGAGTRLSVL.

Remarks on this clonotype: Sequence at one end of the junction differs from germline and may be a read error. The chain is built from TRBV5-1 and TRBJ1-4, with 8 positions matching TRBD1. Germline CDR1 and CDR2: SGHRS and YFSETQ. This CDR3 has 15 residues. CDR3 protein: CTSSWTGTANEKLFF. The DNA for the CDR3 is TGCACCAGCAGTTGGACAGGGACGGCTAATGAAAAACTGTTTTTT.

Regarding this clonotype: This CDR3 is missing its conserved last phenylalanine or tryptophan, likely due to a read error. This chain connects TRBV28 to TRBJ2-2; the D is unclear. This CDR3 comprises 14 residues. V lost 4 bases to trimming and J lost 1 base, with 7 bases between them. Germline assignment: CDR1 MDHEN and CDR2 SYDVKM. The CDR3 sequence is CASSSRRNTGELFL. Written as DNA, the CDR3 is TGTGCCAGCAGTTCAAGACGGAACACCGGGGAGCTGTTTCTT.

The chain links TRBV11-2 to TRBJ1-6, with D possibly TRBD1 on 5 matching bases. V was trimmed by 5 bases and J by 0 bases, leaving 11 bases between them. This CDR3 contains 16 residues. The germline V gene encodes CDR1 SGHAT and CDR2 FQNNGV. CDR3 coding DNA: TGTGCCAGCAGCCCACCCGGGGGCTCCTATAATTCACCCCTCCACTTT. The encoded protein is CASSPPGGSYNSPLHF. The variable domain in full, with the rest retrieved from reference TRBV11-2 and TRBJ1-6, is EAGVAQSPRYKIIEKRQSVAFWCNPISGHATLYWYQQILGQGPKLLIQFQNNGVVDDSQLPKDRFSAERLKGVDSTLKIQPAKLEDSAVYLCASSPPGGSYNSPLHFGNGTRLTVT.

To note about this clonotype: A junction end diverges from the germline sequence, so it may reflect a read error. The chain uses TRBV12-3 or TRBV12-4 and TRBJ1-5, with 10 bases fitting TRBD1. This CDR3 spans 15 amino acids. CDR3 sequence: CANSRTGGGNQPQHF. The CDR3 DNA follows: TGTGCCAACAGTCGGACAGGGGGTGGCAATCAGCCCCAGCATTTT.

The V and J genes are TRBV7-9 and TRBJ2-5; D unresolved. From germline, CDR1 is SEHNR and CDR2 FQNEAQ (reference sequence). V was pared by 4 bases and J by 0 bases, with 15 bases between. This CDR3 is 16 amino acids long. The CDR3 nucleotides are TGTGCCAGCAGCTCCCTCGGGTCGCGAGACCAAGAGACCCAGTACTTC. It codes for CASSSLGSRDQETQYF.

Comment on this clonotype: At one boundary the junction diverges from the germline segment, which might be a read error. V is TRBV6-5 and J is TRBJ2-7, with D uncertain. Germline loops: CDR1 MNHEY, CDR2 SVGAGI. The CDR3 is made up of 14 amino acids. The CDR3 protein is CASSSGTRSCEQYF. In DNA form, the CDR3 reads TGTGCCAGCAGTTCCGGAACCCGATCCTGCGAGCAGTACTTC.

On this clonotype itself: Possible read error: a much larger clone is one base away. The rearrangement links TRBV4-3 to TRBJ2-5; D is ambiguous. The CDR3 is made up of 13 amino acids. Germline CDR1 is LGHNA and CDR2 is YSLEER. DNA for the CDR3: TGCTCCAGCAGCCAAGATGGTCCTCCGCCCCAGTACTTC. Amino acid sequence: CSSSQDGPPPQYF.

The chain uses TRBV28 and TRBJ1-1; 9 bases are shared with TRBD1. Losses at the gene ends were 7 bases for V and 4 bases for J; bases not matched to a gene: 4. The CDR3 is 13 residues long. Looked up from germline, CDR1 is MDHEN and CDR2 is SYDVKM. DNA for the CDR3: TGTGCCAGCAAATCACAGGGGGCCACTGAAGCTTTCTTT. This sequence encodes CASKSQGATEAFF.

This clonotype has at least ten counts. The rearrangement links TRBV29-1 to TRBJ2-5; 10 bases are shared with TRBD2. CDR1 is SQVTM and CDR2 is ANQGSEA in the germline V gene. The trim removed 4 bases at V and 5 bases at J, leaving 7 bases unmatched. This CDR3 is built from 14 residues. CDR3 region: CSVVLAGEGETQYF. CDR3 sequence (DNA): TGCAGCGTTGTCCTAGCGGGAGAGGGTGAGACCCAGTACTTC.

On this clonotype itself: One end of the junction does not line up with germline, which may come from a read error. The chain employs TRBV28 and TRBJ1-1; D may be TRBD1 (5 bases). The germline CDR1 and CDR2 sequences are MDHEN and SYDVKM. This CDR3 is built from 13 residues. The CDR3: CASSCSQGTEALF. For the CDR3, the DNA is TGTGCCAGCTCTTGTTCGCAGGGCACTGAAGCTCTCTTT.

A remark on this clonotype: A much bigger clone sits one base away, suggesting this may be a read error. J is TRBJ1-1 and V is TRBV28; perhaps TRBD1 as D (6 bases). V was shortened by 11 bases and J by 5 bases, with 18 bases between the two germline ends. CDR1 MDHEN and CDR2 SYDVKM come from the germline V gene. The CDR3 has 13 residues. The CDR3 coding sequence is TGTGCCGGCGAAGAGGACAGCGAAACTGAAGCTTTCTTT. This sequence encodes CAGEEDSETEAFF.

With regard to this clonotype: A junction boundary mismatches the germline segment, possibly from a read error. The chain joins TRBV5-3 to TRBJ2-3; tentatively, D is TRBD2 (6 bases). TRBV5-3 has ORF status, its function being uncertain. There are 18 residues in the CDR3. The chain's CDR3 is CASSLALGRAGSTDMQYF. CDR3 nucleotide sequence: TGTGCCAGCAGCTTGGCCCTCGGTCGTGCGGGGAGCACAGATATGCAGTATTTT.

This clonotype came up a few times. The chain links TRBV11-2 to TRBJ2-1, with D perhaps TRBD1 or TRBD2 (5 bases each). The length of the CDR3 is 19 residues. CDR1 and CDR2 from the germline V gene are SGHAT and FQNNGV. V lost 4 bases and J 4 bases, leaving 26 bases between the germline ends. The CDR3: CASSSRVVRDHTWYNEQFF. The CDR3 DNA sequence: TGTGCCAGCAGCTCCCGTGTAGTCCGGGACCACACCTGGTACAATGAGCAGTTCTTC.

This clonotype appeared many times. The CDR3 sequence is CATGGHGTEAFF. For the CDR3, the DNA is TGTGCCACAGGGGGCCACGGCACTGAAGCTTTCTTT. V is TRBV12-3 or TRBV12-4 and J is TRBJ1-1; 8 bases match TRBD1. The CDR3 contains 12 residues. The ends lost 10 bases at V and 4 bases at J; junction bases unmatched: 5.

This rearrangement joins TRBV21-1 to TRBJ1-5; TRBD1 is taken as the D call from the table, unchecked against the DNA. TRBV21-1 is shown as a pseudogene. The CDR3 extends over 15 amino acids. This CDR3 is CASSKGDGSNQPQHF. The CDR3, as DNA: TGTGCCAGCAGCAAAGGGGACGGTAGCAATCAGCCCCAGCATTTT.

This clonotype came up a few times. The chain couples TRBV6-5 to TRBJ2-7, with 10 bases fitting TRBD1. The CDR3 contains 14 residues. Germline lookup yields CDR1 MNHEY and CDR2 SVGAGI. With 2 bases clipped from V and 5 bases from J, the junction kept 3 bases outside the gene matches. CDR3 coding DNA: TGTGCCAGCAGTTACACGACAGGGGGCCACGAGCAGTACTTC. Translation: CASSYTTGGHEQYF.

The genes are TRBV15 and TRBJ1-1; D may be TRBD1 (5 bases). The germline V and J ends were trimmed by 1 base and 8 bases, with 11 bases remaining between them. This CDR3 spans 13 amino acids. Germline V lookup: CDR1 LNHNV, CDR2 YYDKDF (reference sequence). The CDR3 sequence is CATSRAPDKEAFF. Written as DNA, the CDR3 is TGTGCCACCAGCAGAGCCCCGGACAAGGAAGCTTTCTTT.

There are a few counts of this clonotype. DNA of the CDR3: TGTGCCAGCAGTTTATCAGGGGACATGCTCAATGAGCAGTTCTTC. This gives the protein CASSLSGDMLNEQFF. The chain recombines TRBV28 with TRBJ2-1; the D gene is possibly TRBD1 (6 bases). Germline loops: CDR1 MDHEN, CDR2 SYDVKM. The CDR3 contains 15 residues. The V end was cut by 1 base, the J end by 6 bases, with 13 bases between.

The chain uses TRBV2 and TRBJ1-6, with 9 bases aligning to TRBD1. The length of the CDR3 is 14 residues. Trimming cost V 7 bases and J 4 bases; bases outside gene matches: 2. Per germline, CDR1 SNHLY and CDR2 FYNNEI. The CDR3, as DNA: TGTGCCAGCACCGGGACAGGGTATAATTCACCCCTCCACTTT. This codes for CASTGTGYNSPLHF.

The V gene is TRBV6-2 or TRBV6-3, the J gene TRBJ2-2; possibly TRBD1 for D (6 bases). V was cut by 4 bases and J by 6 bases, with 9 bases left in between. Germline V lookup: CDR1 MNHEY, CDR2 SVGEGT. The CDR3 extends over 13 amino acids. CDR3 residues: CASSSRGSGELFF. The CDR3 DNA sequence: TGTGCCAGCAGTTCCAGGGGATCCGGGGAGCTGTTTTTT.

This clonotype was seen many times. V is TRBV27 and J is TRBJ2-2; the D gene is possibly TRBD1 (5 bases). Trimming cost V 4 bases and J 15 bases, with 12 bases left between them. CDR3 size: 11 residues. Per the germline V gene, CDR1 is MNHEY and CDR2 is SMNVEV (reference sequence). The CDR3 DNA follows: TGTGCCAGCAGTTCTTGGGCAGGGATGTTTTTT. It translates to CASSSWAGMFF.